Below are 18 T cell receptor beta chains sequenced from a single sample in a study of early T cells in non-severe SARS-CoV-2 infection. TCRdb used MiXCR to reprocess the 5' RACE reads, holding one entry per CDR3 protein. The data contain about 58,000 distinct CDR3 sequences, approximately 11% of them singletons. Sequencing was carried out using whole blood. The receptors here all came from an adult who was a healthcare worker with PCR-confirmed SARS-CoV-2 infection or an uninfected control (not recorded which).

The V and J genes are TRBV18 and TRBJ1-1; possibly TRBD1 for D (6 bases). V shed 5 bases and J shed 1 base, with 11 bases lying between them. The CDR3 is made up of 14 amino acids. Per germline, CDR1 KGHSH and CDR2 LQKENI. CDR3 DNA: TGTGCCAGCTCAGCGGGGGCCGGGAACACTGAAGCTTTCTTT. Translated, it gives CASSAGAGNTEAFF.

As for this clonotype: The germline gene is not matched at one end of the junction; a read error may be the cause. This chain links TRBV20-1 with TRBJ2-7; 9 bases align to TRBD2. Germline CDR1 and CDR2: DFQATT and SNEGSKA (reference sequence). The CDR3 loop spans 14 amino acids. The CDR3 protein is CGALRLAASYEQYF. CDR3 nucleotide sequence: TGCGGTGCTCTTCGACTAGCGGCTTCCTACGAGCAGTACTTC.

The V and J genes are TRBV28 and TRBJ2-7; TRBD1 or TRBD2 may be the D gene (6 bases each). The CDR3 consists of 15 residues. V was pared by 4 bases and J by 6 bases, with 19 bases between. Germline V gene sequence: CDR1 MDHEN, CDR2 SYDVKM. The CDR3: CASSSSPQGRIEQYF. The CDR3 DNA reads as TGTGCCAGCAGTTCCTCCCCGCAGGGGAGGATCGAGCAGTACTTC. The full variable domain, rest sourced from reference TRBV28 and TRBJ2-7, is DVKVTQSSRYLVKRTGEKVFLECVQDMDHENMFWYRQDPGLGLRLIYFSYDVKMKEKGDIPEGYSVSREKKERFSLILESASTNQTSMYLCASSSSPQGRIEQYFGPGTRLTVT.

There are a few counts of this clonotype. This chain links TRBV7-6 with TRBJ2-3, with D tentatively TRBD1 (5 bases). The CDR3 length is 14 residues. From germline, CDR1 is SGHVS and CDR2 FNYEAQ. The V gene lost 5 bases and the J gene lost 2 bases, with 11 bases spanning the gap. CDR3: CASSALGDTDTQYF. Here the CDR3 DNA reads TGTGCCAGCAGCGCCCTAGGGGACACAGATACGCAGTATTTT.

This clonotype was observed many times. The chain links TRBV7-8 to TRBJ2-1; 8 positions match TRBD2. Per germline, CDR1 SGHVS and CDR2 FQNEAQ. Trimming at V came to 3 bases and at J to 4 bases, leaving 8 bases not matched to a gene. This CDR3 region has 16 residues. CDR3: CASSLEASGQYNEQFF. As DNA, the CDR3 is TGTGCCAGCAGCTTGGAGGCTAGCGGGCAATACAATGAGCAGTTCTTC.

This clonotype was counted only a few times. The chain combines TRBV19 with TRBJ1-5; D not certain. V was cut by 0 bases and J by 10 bases, with 13 bases left in between. This CDR3 has 14 residues. Looked up from germline, CDR1 is LNHDA and CDR2 is SQIVND (reference sequence). CDR3 amino acids: CASSIERMQPPQHF. The DNA of the CDR3 is TGTGCCAGTAGTATAGAAAGGATGCAGCCACCCCAGCATTTT.

The chain has TRBV11-2 and TRBJ2-5; a possible D gene is TRBD2 (5 bases). Germline CDR1 SGHAT, CDR2 FQNNGV. The CDR3 sequence is 14 residues long. V was trimmed by 5 bases and J by 5 bases, leaving 15 bases between them. This CDR3 is CASSQDSIGETQYF. For the CDR3, the DNA is TGTGCCAGCAGCCAGGACTCAATTGGGGAGACCCAGTACTTC.

The J gene is TRBJ2-5, the V gene TRBV9, with D perhaps matching TRBD1 (6 bases). V lost 3 bases and J lost 2, with 11 bases in between. Germline CDR1 is SGDLS and CDR2 is YYNGEE. The CDR3 is made up of 14 amino acids. This CDR3 reads CASSAPGTQETQYF. The CDR3 DNA follows: TGTGCCAGCAGCGCCCCGGGGACACAAGAGACCCAGTACTTC.

The genes are TRBV3-1 and TRBJ1-1; no clear D gene. The CDR3 extends over 13 amino acids. Germline-derived CDR1 and CDR2 are LGHDT and YNNKEL (reference sequence). V gave up 7 bases and J gave up 10 bases, with 19 bases separating them. The CDR3 loop reads CASTLNRGTVAFF. CDR3 nucleotides: TGTGCCAGCACCCTAAACCGGGGAACAGTAGCTTTCTTT.

This clonotype was recorded at least ten times. Relative to the germline gene, one junction end is altered; a read error may explain this. The chain employs TRBV7-7 and TRBJ2-1, with 7 bases fitting TRBD2. This CDR3 region has 15 residues. Germline assignment: CDR1 SSHAT and CDR2 FNYEAQ (reference sequence). The CDR3 region is CASSPRGGRRNEQFF. The CDR3 coding sequence is TGTGCTAGCAGCCCCAGAGGCGGGAGAAGAAATGAGCAGTTCTTC.

This clonotype was counted only a few times. This sequence joins TRBV6-1 and TRBJ2-3; TRBD2 matches 8 bases. V was clipped by 5 bases and J by 2 bases; unmatched bases: 6. CDR3 length equals 15 residues. In germline, CDR1 is MNHNS, CDR2 SASEGT. The CDR3 coding sequence is TGTGCCAGCAGTAGCCGGGGGGGCCTCACAGATACGCAGTATTTT. Amino acid sequence: CASSSRGGLTDTQYF.

This clonotype occurred many times. V is TRBV10-3 and J is TRBJ1-1; D is uncertain. Germline assignment: CDR1 ENHRY and CDR2 SYGVKD. V was trimmed by 0 bases and J by 6 bases, leaving 8 bases between them. The CDR3 contains 13 residues. CDR3 sequence: CAISESGQPEAFF. CDR3 DNA: TGTGCCATCAGTGAGTCGGGTCAACCTGAAGCTTTCTTT.

This clonotype showed up just a few times. J is TRBJ2-1 and V is TRBV6-6, with 7 bases matching TRBD2. V dropped 8 bases and J dropped 7; count of bases not matched to a gene: 11. CDR1 and CDR2 from the germline V gene are MNHNY and SVGAGI (reference sequence). The CDR3 spans 14 residues. The CDR3 loop is CASCLGGLVNEQFF. Written as DNA, the CDR3 is TGTGCCAGCTGCCTGGGAGGGCTGGTAAATGAGCAGTTCTTC.

This clonotype turned up a few times. The V gene is TRBV4-3, the J gene TRBJ2-3; tentative D call: TRBD2 (5 bases). V gave up 0 bases and J gave up 5 bases, with 12 bases separating them. This CDR3 is 15 amino acids long. Germline V gene sequence: CDR1 LGHNA, CDR2 YSLEER. The CDR3 loop is CASSQDQRPLDTQYF. The CDR3 DNA reads as TGCGCCAGCAGCCAAGACCAGCGGCCATTAGATACGCAGTATTTT.

The J gene is TRBJ2-7, the V gene TRBV27, with a tentative D call TRBD2 (5 bases). This CDR3 region has 13 residues. Germline CDR1 and CDR2: MNHEY and SMNVEV (reference sequence). V was cut by 4 bases and J by 6 bases, with 13 bases left in between. DNA of the CDR3: TGTGCCAGCAGTTCCGGGCCTCGGGGCGAGCAGTACTTC. As protein: CASSSGPRGEQYF.

A few counts support this clonotype. This chain connects TRBV7-8 to TRBJ2-7, with 13 bases fitting TRBD2. CDR1 and CDR2 (germline): SGHVS, FQNEAQ. The CDR3 totals 16 residues. J lost 4 bases, V lost 4 bases, and 7 bases had no gene match. CDR3 in amino acids: CASSSGLAGEKYEQYF. The CDR3 DNA reads TGTGCCAGCAGCTCAGGACTAGCGGGAGAGAAGTACGAGCAGTACTTC.

A few counts support this clonotype. The rearrangement uses TRBV14 and TRBJ2-5, with 7 nucleotides matching TRBD1. CDR1 SGHDN and CDR2 FVKESK come from the germline V gene. The CDR3 covers 19 residues. V lost 2 bases to trimming and J lost 0 bases; unmatched junction nucleotides: 15. In DNA, the CDR3 is TGTGCCAGCAGCCAACTATTTCCCGTTGGCAGGGGGTACCAAGAGACCCAGTACTTC. This gives the protein CASSQLFPVGRGYQETQYF.

This clonotype has more than one count but fewer than ten. This chain joins TRBV6-2 or TRBV6-3 and TRBJ2-4; D not resolved. The CDR3 has 14 amino acids. V was cut by 2 bases and J by 6 bases, with 11 bases left in between. CDR1 and CDR2 (germline): MNHEY, SVGEGT. Here the CDR3 reads CASSYPMSGNIQYF. DNA of the CDR3: TGTGCCAGCAGTTACCCGATGTCCGGAAACATTCAGTACTTC.